The TCR beta chain described here comes from a study of cytotoxic CD8 clonotypes in ibrutinib-treated CLL. Overall study context: The authors obtained response samples at a median of about 11 months of treatment, range 6 to 36. Whole-study findings and limits: Clonality (at baseline) was higher than in age-matched healthy donors and tracked circulating CD8+ T-cell counts. Clonality, elevated at ibrutinib response, dropped back toward baseline at progression. Shared public clonotypes were rare, and on treatment they either got smaller or stayed the same.

The CDR3 spans 13 residues. The germline V gene encodes CDR1 SNHLY and CDR2 FYNNEI. The V end was cut by 6 bases, the J end by 7 bases, with 15 bases between. Sequenced by immunoSEQ multiplex PCR; TCRdb stores in-frame clones only, minus some. The sample contains more than 110,000 clones, 75% to 80% of which appear only once. This clone has only one observation. The antigen is not known. This TCR was sampled from a human donor with chronic lymphocytic leukemia. The V call is TRBV2, the J call TRBJ1-1; D might be TRBD1 (5 bases). Material: PBMCs, obtained after 24 months of ibrutinib treatment. CDR3 DNA sequence: TGTGCCAGCAGCGGCCAGGGATGGGTTGAAGCTTTCTTT. Its translation: CASSGQGWVEAFF.